What follows are 29 T cell receptor beta chains derived from one specimen sequenced in a study of monozygotic twins with inflammatory bowel disease. With the 5' RACE reads reprocessed, TCRdb shows one record per CDR3 protein and no DNA. This listing includes under 200,000 distinct CDR3 sequences. The specimen was blood. The receptors were sampled from a human donor with ulcerative colitis or Crohn's disease, or a healthy co-twin of an affected twin (not recorded which).

This chain joins TRBV10-3 and TRBJ2-1; TCRdb's assignment of TRBD1 cannot be checked, as there is no DNA. The CDR3 spans 16 residues. CDR1 is ENHRY and CDR2 is SYGVKD in the germline V gene. The CDR3 loop is CAISGAGGFLYNEQFF.

This chain joins TRBV19 and TRBJ2-5; TCRdb's D call of TRBD1 is untestable without DNA. In germline, CDR1 is LNHDA, CDR2 SQIVND (reference sequence). This CDR3 has 13 residues. CDR3 region: CATQKQGAETQYF.

The chain is built from TRBV30 and TRBJ2-5; without DNA, the TCRdb call of TRBD2 cannot be checked. The CDR3 extends over 17 amino acids. The germline V gene has CDR1 GTSNPN and CDR2 SVGIG (reference sequence). CDR3 region: CAWSVKEGRRGRETQYF. Using reference TRBV30 and TRBJ2-5 for the parts outside the CDR3, the full variable domain is SQTIHQWPATLVQPVGSPLSLECTVEGTSNPNLYWYRQAAGRGLQLLFYSVGIGQISSEVPQNLSASRPQDRQFILSSKKLLLSDSGFYLCAWSVKEGRRGRETQYFGPGTRLLVL.

The rearrangement links TRBV15 to TRBJ1-6. The length of the CDR3 is 17 residues. Germline CDR1 is LNHNV and CDR2 is YYDKDF (reference sequence). The CDR3 is CATSRDQGSSYNSPLHF.

The chain combines TRBV3-1 with TRBJ2-1. The CDR3 loop spans 15 amino acids. Germline V CDR1 and CDR2: LGHDT, YNNKEL (reference sequence). CDR3 amino acids: CASGRGKNAYNEQFF.

The rearrangement uses TRBV6-1 and TRBJ1-1; TCRdb gives TRBD1 as the D gene, but with no DNA this cannot be confirmed. The CDR3 has 15 residues. Looked up from germline, CDR1 is MNHNS and CDR2 is SASEGT. The CDR3 is CASSLGQPDNTEAFF.

CDR3 amino acids: CASSLGTAREYF. The rearrangement links TRBV3-1 to TRBJ2-3; TCRdb returns TRBD1, unconfirmable since there is no DNA. The germline CDR1 and CDR2 sequences are LGHDT and YNNKEL (reference sequence). The length of the CDR3 is 12 residues.

This rearrangement joins TRBV25-1 to TRBJ2-7; the TCRdb D gene call, TRBD1, has no DNA to confirm it. The CDR3 is 14 amino acids. From germline, CDR1 is MGHDK and CDR2 SYGVNS. Here the CDR3 reads CASSELGQGYELYF.

V usage is TRBV29-1 and J usage is TRBJ2-7; TCRdb lists TRBD1, though no DNA is available to test this call. The germline V gene encodes CDR1 SQVTM and CDR2 ANQGSEA. The CDR3 covers 14 residues. The CDR3 reads CSVARRQVGYEQYF.

The chain recombines TRBV6-1 with TRBJ1-2. The CDR3 is 17 amino acids. In germline, CDR1 is MNHNS, CDR2 SASEGT. The CDR3 is CASSLVGHTDIKYGYTF.

This chain links TRBV20-1 with TRBJ2-7; TCRdb's D call, TRBD1, is unchecked because there is no DNA. This CDR3 spans 14 amino acids. Looked up from germline, CDR1 is DFQATT and CDR2 is SNEGSKA (reference sequence). The CDR3 spells CSARVGQKNYEQYF.

The genes are TRBV6-5 and TRBJ2-2; TCRdb lists TRBD2, though no DNA is available to test this call. This CDR3 has 16 residues. The germline CDR1 and CDR2 sequences are MNHEY and SVGAGI. The CDR3 loop reads CASSYSLAGDTGELFF.

The V gene is TRBV7-2, the J gene TRBJ2-5; as DNA is missing, the TRBD1 call by TCRdb cannot be tested. From germline, CDR1 is SGHTA and CDR2 FQGNSA. The CDR3 runs 16 residues. CDR3 in amino acids: CASSLGHTGFGETQYF.

V gene TRBV20-1 combines with J gene TRBJ2-1. Germline V lookup: CDR1 DFQATT, CDR2 SNEGSKA (reference sequence). CDR3 length: 11 amino acids. Here the CDR3 reads CSARPDNEQFF.

This sequence joins TRBV15 and TRBJ2-4; as DNA is missing, the TRBD1 call by TCRdb cannot be tested. CDR3 length: 12 residues. CDR1 is LNHNV and CDR2 is YYDKDF in the germline V gene (reference sequence). CDR3 in amino acids: CATGKLSNIQYF. The variable domain in full, with the rest retrieved from reference TRBV15 and TRBJ2-4, is DAMVIQNPRYQVTQFGKPVTLSCSQTLNHNVMYWYQQKSSQAPKLLFHYYDKDFNNEADTPDNFQSRRPNTSFCFLDIRSPGLGDTAMYLCATGKLSNIQYFGAGTRLSVL.

The rearrangement joins TRBV20-1 to TRBJ2-7. Looked up from germline, CDR1 is DFQATT and CDR2 is SNEGSKA (reference sequence). The CDR3 covers 14 residues. This CDR3 reads CSARDPPNSYEQYF.

The chain's CDR3 is CASSSRSGPGTDTQYF. The chain has TRBV18 and TRBJ2-3; the D gene TCRdb calls, TRBD1, cannot be checked with no DNA. In germline, CDR1 is KGHSH, CDR2 LQKENI. This CDR3 contains 16 residues.

The chain uses TRBV5-8 and TRBJ2-3; without DNA, the TCRdb call of TRBD2 cannot be checked. The length of the CDR3 is 14 residues. Germline V gene sequence: CDR1 SGHTS, CDR2 YDEGEE. CDR3: CASSYGLSTDTQYF.

CDR3 region: CASSPGGGYQPQHF. The chain links TRBV7-2 to TRBJ1-5; the TRBD1 assignment by TCRdb is unverifiable without DNA. The V gene's germline CDR1 is SGHTA and CDR2 FQGNSA. The length of the CDR3 is 14 residues.

CDR3 in amino acids: CASSHSGRATDTQYF. The V call is TRBV5-4, the J call TRBJ2-3; TCRdb outputs TRBD2, but without DNA this stays unchecked. Germline V gives CDR1 SGHNT, CDR2 YYREEE (reference sequence). The CDR3 loop spans 15 amino acids.

The J gene is TRBJ2-4, the V gene TRBV5-4; TCRdb indicates TRBD1, and absent DNA this call remains unverified. The CDR3 contains 14 residues. Germline CDR1 reads SGHNT; CDR2 reads YYREEE (reference sequence). The CDR3 protein is CASSPGTVKNIQYF.

J is TRBJ2-7 and V is TRBV14; TCRdb selects TRBD1, and the lack of DNA leaves this call unchecked. In germline, CDR1 is SGHDN, CDR2 FVKESK. The CDR3 is 15 residues long. Here the CDR3 reads CASSQEQGDSYEQYF.

The chain combines TRBV6-2 or TRBV6-3 with TRBJ2-1; without DNA, the TCRdb call of TRBD2 cannot be checked. The CDR3 is 16 residues long. Germline CDR1 MNHEY, CDR2 SVGEGT. The CDR3 sequence: CASSYSKERGIREQFF.

J is TRBJ1-4 and V is TRBV4-3; TCRdb names TRBD1, which stays unverified in the absence of DNA. The CDR3 length is 19 residues. Germline V CDR1 and CDR2: LGHNA, YSLEER. The CDR3 spells CASSQDVRGAAGGQEKLFF.

The rearrangement links TRBV5-5 to TRBJ2-1; the TCRdb D gene call, TRBD2, has no DNA to confirm it. This CDR3 has 14 residues. The germline V gene has CDR1 SGHKS and CDR2 YYEKEE (reference sequence). CDR3 residues: CASSFGTRNNEQFF.

The chain carries TRBV21-1 and TRBJ2-7. TRBV21-1 is a pseudogene locus. CDR3 length equals 13 residues. The CDR3 protein is CASSNMRRYEQYF.

The chain has TRBV7-2 and TRBJ1-5. This CDR3 contains 15 residues. The V gene's germline CDR1 is SGHTA and CDR2 FQGNSA. The CDR3 sequence is CASSYRRNSNQPQHF. The full variable domain, in which reference TRBV7-2 and TRBJ1-5 provide the parts outside the CDR3, is GAGVSQSPSNKVTEKGKDVELRCDPISGHTALYWYRQSLGQGLEFLIYFQGNSAPDKSGLPSDRFSAERTGGSVSTLTIQRTQQEDSAVYLCASSYRRNSNQPQHFGDGTRLSIL.

The V and J genes are TRBV14 and TRBJ2-7; TCRdb indicates TRBD2, and absent DNA this call remains unverified. This CDR3 has 20 residues. CDR1 and CDR2 (germline): SGHDN, FVKESK. CDR3 in amino acids: CASSQDLAGRTSRVRDEQYF.

V is TRBV6-6 and J is TRBJ1-1; the D gene TCRdb calls, TRBD1, cannot be checked with no DNA. There are 13 residues in the CDR3. CDR1 and CDR2 (germline): MNHNY, SVGAGI (reference sequence). The CDR3 sequence is CASSTGRSTEAFF.